The T cell receptor beta chain described here comes from a study of T-cell memory formation after mild COVID-19. Study background: TCR clusters were mostly confined to one donor each. Whole-study findings and limits: The SARS-CoV-2 specificity of second-wave clones reaching peak at day 37 remained unverified. CM and EM subsets held most contracting CD4+ clones; EMRA held CD8+ ones.

Details on this clonotype: Antigen specificity is unknown.

5'RACE with constant-segment primers built TCRalpha and TCRbeta cDNA libraries with UMIs. TCRdb analysed the 5' RACE reads with MiXCR anew, one entry per CDR3 protein. Found here are approximately 350,000 distinct CDR3 sequences, around 14% of them singletons; the top ten hold less than 25%. The clonotype was recovered from a man aged 18-30 years who had mild COVID-19 (a few samples of this study predate the infection). Cell type and time point are not known. Sequenced input: PBMCs or a T cell subset sorted from them (not recorded which).

CDR3 sequence reads: CASSPKDRFYEQYF. In DNA form, the CDR3 reads TGTGCCAGCAGCCCAAAGGACCGGTTTTACGAGCAGTACTTC. This chain joins TRBV21-1 and TRBJ2-7. TRBV21-1 is shown as a pseudogene. CDR3 size: 14 residues.